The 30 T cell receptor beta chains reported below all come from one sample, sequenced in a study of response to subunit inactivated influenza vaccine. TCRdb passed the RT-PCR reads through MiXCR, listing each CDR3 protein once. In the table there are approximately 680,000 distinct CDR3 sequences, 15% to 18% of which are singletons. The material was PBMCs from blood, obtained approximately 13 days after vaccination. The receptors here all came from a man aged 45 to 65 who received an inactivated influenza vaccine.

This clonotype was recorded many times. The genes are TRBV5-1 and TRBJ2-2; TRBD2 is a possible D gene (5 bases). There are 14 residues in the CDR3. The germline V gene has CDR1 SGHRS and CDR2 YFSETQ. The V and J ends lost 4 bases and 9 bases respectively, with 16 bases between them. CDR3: CASSLRGEHWELFF. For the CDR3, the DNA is TGCGCCAGCAGCCTCCGGGGAGAACACTGGGAGCTGTTTTTT.

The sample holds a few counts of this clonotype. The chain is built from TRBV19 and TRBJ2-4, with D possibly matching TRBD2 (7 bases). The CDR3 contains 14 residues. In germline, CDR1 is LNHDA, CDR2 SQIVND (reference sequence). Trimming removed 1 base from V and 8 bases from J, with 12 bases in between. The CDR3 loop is CASSIVGGRDIQYF. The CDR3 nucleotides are TGTGCCAGTAGTATAGTGGGGGGGCGAGACATTCAGTACTTC.

The DNA for the CDR3 is TGCAGTGCTAGAGCAGGCGGCGGTAATTACAATGAGCAGTTCTTC. This sequence encodes CSARAGGGNYNEQFF. The V and J genes are TRBV20-1 and TRBJ2-1, with D unresolved. The CDR3 length is 15 residues. The germline V gene encodes CDR1 DFQATT and CDR2 SNEGSKA (reference sequence). The germline V and J ends were trimmed by 1 base and 4 bases, with 14 bases remaining between them.

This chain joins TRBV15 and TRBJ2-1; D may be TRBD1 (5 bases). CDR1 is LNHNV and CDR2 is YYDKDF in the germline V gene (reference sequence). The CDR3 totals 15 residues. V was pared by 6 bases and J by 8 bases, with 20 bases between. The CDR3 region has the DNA TGTGCCACCAGTAAAGGGGCTACCCCAGTCCATGAGCAGTTCTTC. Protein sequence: CATSKGATPVHEQFF.

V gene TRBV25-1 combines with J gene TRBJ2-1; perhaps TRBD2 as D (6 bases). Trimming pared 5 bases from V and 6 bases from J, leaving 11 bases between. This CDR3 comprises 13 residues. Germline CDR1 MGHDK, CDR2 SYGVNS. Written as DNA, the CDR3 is TGTGCCAGCAGTCTTCAGCGGGCCAATGAGCAGTTCTTC. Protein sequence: CASSLQRANEQFF. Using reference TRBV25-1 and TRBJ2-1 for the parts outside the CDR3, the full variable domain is EADIYQTPRYLVIGTGKKITLECSQTMGHDKMYWYQQDPGMELHLIHYSYGVNSTEKGDLSSESTVSRIRTEHFPLTLESARPSHTSQYLCASSLQRANEQFFGPGTRLTVL.

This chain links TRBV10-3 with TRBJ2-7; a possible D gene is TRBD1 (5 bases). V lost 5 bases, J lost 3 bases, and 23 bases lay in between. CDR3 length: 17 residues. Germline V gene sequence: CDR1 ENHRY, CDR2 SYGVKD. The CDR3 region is CAISQEYRGGHDYEQYF. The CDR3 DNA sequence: TGTGCCATCAGTCAGGAGTATAGGGGTGGCCACGACTACGAGCAGTACTTC.

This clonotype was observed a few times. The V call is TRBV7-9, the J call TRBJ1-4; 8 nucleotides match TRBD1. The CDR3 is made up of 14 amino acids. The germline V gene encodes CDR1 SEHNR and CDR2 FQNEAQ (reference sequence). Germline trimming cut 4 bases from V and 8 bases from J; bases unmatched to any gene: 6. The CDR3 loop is CASSSTGASEKLFF. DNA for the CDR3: TGTGCCAGCAGCTCGACAGGGGCTAGCGAAAAACTGTTTTTT.

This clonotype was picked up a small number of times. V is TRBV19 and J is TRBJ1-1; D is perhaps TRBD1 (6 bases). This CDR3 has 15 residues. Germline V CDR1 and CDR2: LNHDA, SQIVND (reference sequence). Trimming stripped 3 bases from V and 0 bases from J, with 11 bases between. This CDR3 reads CASSMPGHVNTEAFF. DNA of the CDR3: TGTGCCAGTAGTATGCCGGGACATGTGAACACTGAAGCTTTCTTT.

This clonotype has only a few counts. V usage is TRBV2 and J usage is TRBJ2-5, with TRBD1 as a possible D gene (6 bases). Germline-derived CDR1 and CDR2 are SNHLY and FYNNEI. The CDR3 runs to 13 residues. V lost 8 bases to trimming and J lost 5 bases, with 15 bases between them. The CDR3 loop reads CASGDILLETQYF. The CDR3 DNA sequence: TGTGCCAGCGGGGACATACTTTTGGAGACCCAGTACTTC.

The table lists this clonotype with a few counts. The CDR3, as DNA: TGTGCCAGCAGTTACTCCCTACTGAACACTGAAGCTTTCTTT. Its protein is CASSYSLLNTEAFF. The chain has TRBV6-5 and TRBJ1-1; D remains ambiguous. Trimming removed 0 bases from V and 0 bases from J, with 5 bases in between. This CDR3 spans 14 amino acids. Germline V lookup: CDR1 MNHEY, CDR2 SVGAGI.

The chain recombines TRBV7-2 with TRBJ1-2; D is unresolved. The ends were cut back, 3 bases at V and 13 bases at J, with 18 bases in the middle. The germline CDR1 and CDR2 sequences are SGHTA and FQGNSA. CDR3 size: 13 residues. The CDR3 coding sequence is TGTGCCAGCAGCTTGAAAGGGATACTCTTTCCCACCTTC. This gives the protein CASSLKGILFPTF.

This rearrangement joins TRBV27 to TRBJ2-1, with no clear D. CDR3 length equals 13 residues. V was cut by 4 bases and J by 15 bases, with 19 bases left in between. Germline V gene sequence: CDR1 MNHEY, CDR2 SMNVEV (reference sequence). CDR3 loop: CASSSTRTLFRFF. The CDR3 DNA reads TGTGCCAGCAGTTCCACTCGGACCCTATTCCGGTTCTTC.

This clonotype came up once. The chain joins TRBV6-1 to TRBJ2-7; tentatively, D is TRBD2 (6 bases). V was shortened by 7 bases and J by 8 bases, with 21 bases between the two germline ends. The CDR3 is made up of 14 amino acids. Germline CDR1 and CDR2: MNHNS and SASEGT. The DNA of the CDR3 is TGTGCCAGCAAGGGGACGGCGGGGATCGATCAGCAGTACTTC. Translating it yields CASKGTAGIDQQYF.

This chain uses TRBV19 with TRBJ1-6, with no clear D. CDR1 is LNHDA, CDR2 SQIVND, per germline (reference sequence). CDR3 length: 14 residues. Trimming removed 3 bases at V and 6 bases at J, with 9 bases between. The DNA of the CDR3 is TGTGCCAGTAGTATTGTAACGGCTAATTCACCCCTCCACTTT. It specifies CASSIVTANSPLHF.

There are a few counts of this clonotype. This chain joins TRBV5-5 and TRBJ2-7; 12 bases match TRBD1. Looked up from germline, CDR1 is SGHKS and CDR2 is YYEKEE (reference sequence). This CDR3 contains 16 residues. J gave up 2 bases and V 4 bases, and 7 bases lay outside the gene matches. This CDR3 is CASSLRGTGGPYEQYF. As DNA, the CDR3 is TGTGCCAGCAGCCTTCGGGGGACAGGGGGCCCCTACGAGCAGTACTTC.

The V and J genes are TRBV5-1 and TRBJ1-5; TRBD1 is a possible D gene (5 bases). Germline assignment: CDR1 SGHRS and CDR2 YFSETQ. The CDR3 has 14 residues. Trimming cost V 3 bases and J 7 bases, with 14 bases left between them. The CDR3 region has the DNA TGCGCCAGCAGCTCGGGGCAGGCCGGACAGCCCCAGCATTTT. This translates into CASSSGQAGQPQHF.

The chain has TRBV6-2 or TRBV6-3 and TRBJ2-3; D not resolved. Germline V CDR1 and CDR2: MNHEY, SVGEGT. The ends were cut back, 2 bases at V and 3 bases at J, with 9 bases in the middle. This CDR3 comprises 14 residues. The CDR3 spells CASSYLQLTDTQYF. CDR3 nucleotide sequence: TGTGCCAGCAGTTACCTACAACTAACAGATACGCAGTATTTT.

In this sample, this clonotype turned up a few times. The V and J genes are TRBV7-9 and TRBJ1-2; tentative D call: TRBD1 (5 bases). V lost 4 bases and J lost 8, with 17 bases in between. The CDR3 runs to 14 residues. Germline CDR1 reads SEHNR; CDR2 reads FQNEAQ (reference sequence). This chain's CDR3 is CASSSSGTPPGYTF. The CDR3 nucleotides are TGTGCCAGCAGCTCCTCCGGGACGCCCCCGGGCTACACCTTC.

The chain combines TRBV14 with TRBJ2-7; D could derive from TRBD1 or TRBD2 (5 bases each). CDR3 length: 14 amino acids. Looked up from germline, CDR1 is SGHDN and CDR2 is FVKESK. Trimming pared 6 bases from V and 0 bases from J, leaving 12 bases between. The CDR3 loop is CASRSGRSSYEQYF. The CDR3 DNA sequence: TGTGCCAGCAGGTCGGGACGGAGCTCCTACGAGCAGTACTTC.

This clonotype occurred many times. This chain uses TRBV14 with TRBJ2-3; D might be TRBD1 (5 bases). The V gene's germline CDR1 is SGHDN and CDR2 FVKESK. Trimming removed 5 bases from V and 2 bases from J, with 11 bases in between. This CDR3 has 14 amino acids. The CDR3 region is CASSDSAHTDTQYF. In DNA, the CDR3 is TGTGCCAGCAGCGACAGTGCGCACACAGATACGCAGTATTTT.

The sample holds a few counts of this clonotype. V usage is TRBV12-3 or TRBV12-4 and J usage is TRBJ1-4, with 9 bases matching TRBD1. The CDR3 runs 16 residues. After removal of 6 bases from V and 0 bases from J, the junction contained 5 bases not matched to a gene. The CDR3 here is CASSKTGGATNEKLFF. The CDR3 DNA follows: TGTGCCAGCAGCAAGACAGGGGGTGCAACTAATGAAAAACTGTTTTTT.

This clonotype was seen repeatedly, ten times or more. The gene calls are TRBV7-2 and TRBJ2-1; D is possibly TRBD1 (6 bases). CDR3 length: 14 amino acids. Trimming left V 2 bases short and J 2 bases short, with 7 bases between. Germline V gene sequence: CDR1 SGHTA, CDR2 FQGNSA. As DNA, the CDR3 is TGTGCCAGCAGCTTACGGGACACCTACAATGAGCAGTTCTTC. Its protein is CASSLRDTYNEQFF. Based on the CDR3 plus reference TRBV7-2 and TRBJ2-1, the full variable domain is GAGVSQSPSNKVTEKGKDVELRCDPISGHTALYWYRQSLGQGLEFLIYFQGNSAPDKSGLPSDRFSAERTGGSVSTLTIQRTQQEDSAVYLCASSLRDTYNEQFFGPGTRLTVL.

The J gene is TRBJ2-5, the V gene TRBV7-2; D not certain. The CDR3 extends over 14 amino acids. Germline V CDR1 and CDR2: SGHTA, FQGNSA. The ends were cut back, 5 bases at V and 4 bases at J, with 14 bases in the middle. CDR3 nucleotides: TGTGCCAGCAGCCCCCTTCGGGTTGGAGAGACCCAGTACTTC. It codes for CASSPLRVGETQYF.

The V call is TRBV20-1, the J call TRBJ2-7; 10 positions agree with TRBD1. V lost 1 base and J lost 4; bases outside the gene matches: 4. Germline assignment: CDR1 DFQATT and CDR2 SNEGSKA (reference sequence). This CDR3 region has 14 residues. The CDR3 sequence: CSARGDRGLYEQYF. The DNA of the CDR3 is TGCAGTGCTAGAGGGGACAGGGGTCTATACGAGCAGTACTTC.

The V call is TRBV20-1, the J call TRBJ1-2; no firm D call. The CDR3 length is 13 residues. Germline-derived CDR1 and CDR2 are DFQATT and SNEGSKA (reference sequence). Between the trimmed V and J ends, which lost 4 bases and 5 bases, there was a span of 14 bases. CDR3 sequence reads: CSANRGSGYGYTF. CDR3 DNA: TGCAGTGCTAATAGAGGGTCGGGGTATGGCTACACCTTC.

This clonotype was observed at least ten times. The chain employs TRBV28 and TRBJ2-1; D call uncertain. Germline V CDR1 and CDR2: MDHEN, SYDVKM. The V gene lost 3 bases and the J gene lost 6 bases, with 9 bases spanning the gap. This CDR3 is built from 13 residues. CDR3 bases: TGTGCCAGCAGTTTGCCTGGCCCCAATGAGCAGTTCTTC. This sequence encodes CASSLPGPNEQFF.

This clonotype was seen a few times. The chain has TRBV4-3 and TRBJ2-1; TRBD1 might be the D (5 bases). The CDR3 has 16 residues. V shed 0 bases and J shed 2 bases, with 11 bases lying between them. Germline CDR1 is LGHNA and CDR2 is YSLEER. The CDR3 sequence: CASSQDPGHTYNEQFF. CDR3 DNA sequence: TGCGCCAGCAGCCAAGATCCCGGACATACCTACAATGAGCAGTTCTTC.

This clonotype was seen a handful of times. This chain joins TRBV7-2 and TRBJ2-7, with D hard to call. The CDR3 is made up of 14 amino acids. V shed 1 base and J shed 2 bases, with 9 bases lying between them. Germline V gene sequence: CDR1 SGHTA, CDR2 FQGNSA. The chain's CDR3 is CASSLVATTYEQYF. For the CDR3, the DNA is TGTGCCAGCAGCTTAGTGGCGACAACCTACGAGCAGTACTTC.

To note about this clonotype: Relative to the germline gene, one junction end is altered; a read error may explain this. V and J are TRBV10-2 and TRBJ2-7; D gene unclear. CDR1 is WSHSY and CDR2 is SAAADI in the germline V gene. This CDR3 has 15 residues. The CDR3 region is CASSVMGLVSHEQYF. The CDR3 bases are TGCGCCAGCAGTGTGATGGGGTTGGTCTCCCACGAGCAGTACTTC.

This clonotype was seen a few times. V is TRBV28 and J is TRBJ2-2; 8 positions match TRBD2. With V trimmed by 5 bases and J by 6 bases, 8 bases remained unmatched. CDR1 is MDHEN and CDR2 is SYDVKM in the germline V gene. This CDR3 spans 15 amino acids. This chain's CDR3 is CASSLLGGASGELFF. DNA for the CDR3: TGTGCCAGCAGTCTTCTCGGGGGGGCCTCCGGGGAGCTGTTTTTT.